This section outlines one T cell receptor (beta chain) sequence together with its context. Its target is not known. The sample is drawn from a study of cytomegalovirus exposure and HLA in healthy donors. Study-level background: Prior work identified around 110 million unique TCR beta sequences in approximately 180 million T cells.

Points from the study as a whole: The study dropped some indistinguishable V segments, TRBV6-2 and TRBV6-3 among them.

Among the donors, all were healthy bone marrow donors. Donors were nominally healthy when sampled, though unrecorded immune exposures were likely. CDR1 and CDR2 from the germline V gene are SGHVS and FNYEAQ. The CDR3 covers 16 residues. J was trimmed by 7 bases and V by 3 bases; bases with no gene match: 9. The PCR was carried out with 60 Vbeta primers and 13 Jbeta primers. Data came from immunoSEQ multiplex PCR; TCRdb stores just in-frame clones and leaves some out. The data contain some 130,000 clones, roughly 77% of them seen just once; the ten biggest clones take up more than 4.5%. V usage is TRBV7-6 and J usage is TRBJ2-7; 13 bases align to TRBD2. The receptor was isolated from a man aged 30 to 45 in good health. Source material: PBMCs. This CDR3 is CASSFGETSGGLEQYF. In DNA, the CDR3 is TGTGCCAGCAGCTTTGGGGAGACTAGCGGGGGGCTGGAGCAGTACTTC.